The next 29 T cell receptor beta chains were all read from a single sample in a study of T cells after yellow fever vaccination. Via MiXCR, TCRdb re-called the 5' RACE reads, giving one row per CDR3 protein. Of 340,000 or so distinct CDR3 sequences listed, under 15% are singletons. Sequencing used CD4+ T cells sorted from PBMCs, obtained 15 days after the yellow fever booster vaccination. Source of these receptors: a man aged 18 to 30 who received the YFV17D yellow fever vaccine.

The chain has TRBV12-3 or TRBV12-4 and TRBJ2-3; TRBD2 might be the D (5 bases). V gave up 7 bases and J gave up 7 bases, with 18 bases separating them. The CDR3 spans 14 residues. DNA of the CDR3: TGTGCCAGCATCTCCACCCCCGGGATCAATACGCAGTATTTT. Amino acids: CASISTPGINTQYF.

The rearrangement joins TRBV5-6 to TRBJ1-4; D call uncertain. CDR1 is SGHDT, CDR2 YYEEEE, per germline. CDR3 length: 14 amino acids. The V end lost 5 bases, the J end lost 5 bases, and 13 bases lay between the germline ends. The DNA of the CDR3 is TGTGCCAGCAGACACTTTACGGCAAATGAAAAACTGTTTTTT. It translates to CASRHFTANEKLFF.

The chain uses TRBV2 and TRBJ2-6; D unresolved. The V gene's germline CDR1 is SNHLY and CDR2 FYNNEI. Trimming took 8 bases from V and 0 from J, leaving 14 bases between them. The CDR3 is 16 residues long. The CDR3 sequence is CASGAFAGSGANVLTF. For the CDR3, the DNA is TGTGCCAGCGGAGCATTCGCAGGCTCTGGGGCCAACGTCCTGACTTTC.

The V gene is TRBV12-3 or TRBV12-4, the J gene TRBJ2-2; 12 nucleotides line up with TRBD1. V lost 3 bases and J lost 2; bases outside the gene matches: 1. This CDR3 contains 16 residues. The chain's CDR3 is CASSFGTGGNTGELFF. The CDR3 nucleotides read TGTGCCAGCAGTTTTGGGACAGGGGGCAACACCGGGGAGCTGTTTTTT.

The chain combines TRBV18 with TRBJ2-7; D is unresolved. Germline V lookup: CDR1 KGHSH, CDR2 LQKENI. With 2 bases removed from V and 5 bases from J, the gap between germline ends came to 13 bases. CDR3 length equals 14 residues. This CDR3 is CASSPNRQDHEQYF. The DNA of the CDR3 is TGTGCCAGCTCACCAAATCGGCAAGACCACGAGCAGTACTTC.

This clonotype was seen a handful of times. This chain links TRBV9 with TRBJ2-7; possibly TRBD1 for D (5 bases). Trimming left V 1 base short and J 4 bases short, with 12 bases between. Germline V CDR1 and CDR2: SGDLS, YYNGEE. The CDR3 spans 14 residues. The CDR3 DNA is TGTGCCAGCAGCGTACAGGGCGGTTTATACGAGCAGTACTTC. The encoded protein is CASSVQGGLYEQYF.

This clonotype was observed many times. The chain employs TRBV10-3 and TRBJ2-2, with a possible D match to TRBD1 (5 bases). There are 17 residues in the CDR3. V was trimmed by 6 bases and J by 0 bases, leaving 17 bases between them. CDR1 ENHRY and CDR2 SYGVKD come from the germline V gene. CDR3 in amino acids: CAIRTPLGQPNTGELFF. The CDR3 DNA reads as TGTGCCATCAGGACACCCCTGGGGCAACCGAACACCGGGGAGCTGTTTTTT.

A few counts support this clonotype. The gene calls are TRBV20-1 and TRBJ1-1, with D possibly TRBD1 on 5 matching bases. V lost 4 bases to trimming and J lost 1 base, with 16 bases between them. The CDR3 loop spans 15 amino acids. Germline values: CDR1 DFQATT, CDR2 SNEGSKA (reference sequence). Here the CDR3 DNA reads TGCAGTGCTACCTTCACCGGGGGTGGGAACACTGAAGCTTTCTTT. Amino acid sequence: CSATFTGGGNTEAFF.

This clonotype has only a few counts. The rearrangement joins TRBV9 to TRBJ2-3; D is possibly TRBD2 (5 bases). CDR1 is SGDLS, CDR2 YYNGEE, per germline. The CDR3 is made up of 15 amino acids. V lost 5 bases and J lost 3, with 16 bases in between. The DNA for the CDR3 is TGTGCCAGCAGTCGCATCACTCGGGGAACAGATACGCAGTATTTT. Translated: CASSRITRGTDTQYF. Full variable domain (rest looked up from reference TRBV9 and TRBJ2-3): DSGVTQTPKHLITATGQRVTLRCSPRSGDLSVYWYQQSLDQGLQFLIQYYNGEERAKGNILERFSAQQFPDLHSELNLSSLELGDSALYFCASSRITRGTDTQYFGPGTRLTVL.

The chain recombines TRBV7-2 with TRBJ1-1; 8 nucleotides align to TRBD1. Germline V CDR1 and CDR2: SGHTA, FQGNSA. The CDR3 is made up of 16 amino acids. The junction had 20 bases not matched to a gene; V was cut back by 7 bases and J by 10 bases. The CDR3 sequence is CASTIGRVGQGAVAFF. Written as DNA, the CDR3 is TGTGCCAGCACCATAGGGAGAGTAGGTCAGGGGGCGGTAGCTTTCTTT.

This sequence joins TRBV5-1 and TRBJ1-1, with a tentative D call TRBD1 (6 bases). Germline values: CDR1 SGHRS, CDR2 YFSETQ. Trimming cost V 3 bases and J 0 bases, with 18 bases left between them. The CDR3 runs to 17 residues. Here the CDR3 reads CASSSRTDSLMNTEAFF. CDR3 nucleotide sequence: TGCGCCAGCAGCTCCCGGACAGACAGTCTCATGAACACTGAAGCTTTCTTT.

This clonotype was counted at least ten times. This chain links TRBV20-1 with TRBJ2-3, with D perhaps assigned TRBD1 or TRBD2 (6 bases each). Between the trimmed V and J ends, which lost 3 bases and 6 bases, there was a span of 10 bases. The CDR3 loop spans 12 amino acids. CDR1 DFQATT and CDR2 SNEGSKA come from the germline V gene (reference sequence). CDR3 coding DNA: TGCAGTGCTAGGGGGGGCGGGGATACGCAGTATTTT. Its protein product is CSARGGGDTQYF.

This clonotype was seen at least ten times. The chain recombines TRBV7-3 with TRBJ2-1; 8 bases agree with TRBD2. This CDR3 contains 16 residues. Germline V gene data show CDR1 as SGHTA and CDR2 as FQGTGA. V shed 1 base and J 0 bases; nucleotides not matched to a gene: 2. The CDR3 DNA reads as TGTGCCAGCAGCTTAATGGCGGGGGGCTCCTACAATGAGCAGTTCTTC. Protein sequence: CASSLMAGGSYNEQFF.

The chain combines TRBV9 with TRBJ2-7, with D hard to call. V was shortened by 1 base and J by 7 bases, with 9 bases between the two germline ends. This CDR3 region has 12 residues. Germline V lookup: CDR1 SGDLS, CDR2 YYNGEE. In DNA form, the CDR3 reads TGTGCCAGCAGCGTATTGGTTGGAGAGCAGTACGTC. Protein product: CASSVLVGEQYV.

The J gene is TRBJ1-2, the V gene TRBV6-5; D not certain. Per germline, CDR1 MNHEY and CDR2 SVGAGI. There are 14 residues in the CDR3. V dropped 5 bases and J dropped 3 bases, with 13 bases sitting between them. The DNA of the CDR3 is TGTGCCAGCAGTCTCTATGGTAGGGACTATGGCTACACCTTC. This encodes CASSLYGRDYGYTF.

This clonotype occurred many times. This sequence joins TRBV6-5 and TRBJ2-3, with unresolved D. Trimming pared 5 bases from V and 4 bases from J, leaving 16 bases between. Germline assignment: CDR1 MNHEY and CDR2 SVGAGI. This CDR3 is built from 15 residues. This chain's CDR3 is CASSPWTAVADTQYF. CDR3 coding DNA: TGTGCCAGCAGTCCATGGACCGCAGTAGCAGATACGCAGTATTTT.

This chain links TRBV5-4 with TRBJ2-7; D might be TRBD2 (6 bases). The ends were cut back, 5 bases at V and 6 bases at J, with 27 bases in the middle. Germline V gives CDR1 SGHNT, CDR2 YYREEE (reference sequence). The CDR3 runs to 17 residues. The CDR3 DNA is TGTGCCAGCAGTGTCGGTCCGGGGGTGAGGACCCTGACCGAGCAGTACTTC. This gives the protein CASSVGPGVRTLTEQYF.

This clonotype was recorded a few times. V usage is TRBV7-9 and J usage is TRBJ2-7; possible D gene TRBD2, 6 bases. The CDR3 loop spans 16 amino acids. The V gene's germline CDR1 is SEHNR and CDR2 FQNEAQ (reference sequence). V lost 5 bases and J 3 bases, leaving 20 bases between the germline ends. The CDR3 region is CASSRGWTAGNYEQYF. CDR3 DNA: TGTGCCAGCAGCAGAGGATGGACCGCGGGAAACTACGAGCAGTACTTC.

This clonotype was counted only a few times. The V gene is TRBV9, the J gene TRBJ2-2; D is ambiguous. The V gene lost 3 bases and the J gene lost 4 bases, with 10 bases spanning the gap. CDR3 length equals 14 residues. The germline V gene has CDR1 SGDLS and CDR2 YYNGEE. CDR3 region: CASSGLIFTGELFF. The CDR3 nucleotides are TGTGCCAGCAGCGGACTTATATTCACCGGGGAGCTGTTTTTT.

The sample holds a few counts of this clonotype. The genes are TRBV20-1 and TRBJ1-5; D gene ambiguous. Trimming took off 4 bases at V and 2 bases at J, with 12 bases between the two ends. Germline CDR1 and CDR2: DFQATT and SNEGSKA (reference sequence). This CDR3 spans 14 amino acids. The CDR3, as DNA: TGCAGTGCTAACCCGAGCTCCGGCAATCAGCCCCAGCATTTT. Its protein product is CSANPSSGNQPQHF.

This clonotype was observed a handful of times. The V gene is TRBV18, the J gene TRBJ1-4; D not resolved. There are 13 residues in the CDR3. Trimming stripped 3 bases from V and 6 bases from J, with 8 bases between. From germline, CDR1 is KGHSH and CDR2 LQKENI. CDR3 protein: CASSPPTHEKLFF. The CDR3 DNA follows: TGTGCCAGCTCACCGCCTACACATGAAAAACTGTTTTTT.

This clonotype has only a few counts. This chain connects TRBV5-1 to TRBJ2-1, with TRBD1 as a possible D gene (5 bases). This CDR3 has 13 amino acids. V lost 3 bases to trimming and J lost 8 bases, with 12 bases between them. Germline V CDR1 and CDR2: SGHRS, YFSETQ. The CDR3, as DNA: TGCGCCAGCAGCTCTGGACATCCGGATGAGCAGTTCTTC. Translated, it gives CASSSGHPDEQFF. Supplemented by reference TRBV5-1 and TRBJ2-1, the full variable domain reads KAGVTQTPRYLIKTRGQQVTLSCSPISGHRSVSWYQQTPGQGLQFLFEYFSETQRNKGNFPGRFSGRQFSNSRSEMNVSTLELGDSALYLCASSSGHPDEQFFGPGTRLTVL.

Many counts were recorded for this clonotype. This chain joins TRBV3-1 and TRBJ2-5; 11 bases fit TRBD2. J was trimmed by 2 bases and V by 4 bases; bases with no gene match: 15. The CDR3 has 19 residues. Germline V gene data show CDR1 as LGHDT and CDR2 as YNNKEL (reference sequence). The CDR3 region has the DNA TGTGCCAGCAGCCTTGGCGGGTGGACTAGCGGGCGTGAACAAGAGACCCAGTACTTC. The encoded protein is CASSLGGWTSGREQETQYF.

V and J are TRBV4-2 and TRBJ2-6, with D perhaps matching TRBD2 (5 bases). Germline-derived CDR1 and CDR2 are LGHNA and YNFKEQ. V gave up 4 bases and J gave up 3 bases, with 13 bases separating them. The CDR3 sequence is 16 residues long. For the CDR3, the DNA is TGTGCCAGCAGCCCTGGAGGCACGCTTGGGGCCAACGTCCTGACTTTC. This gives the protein CASSPGGTLGANVLTF.

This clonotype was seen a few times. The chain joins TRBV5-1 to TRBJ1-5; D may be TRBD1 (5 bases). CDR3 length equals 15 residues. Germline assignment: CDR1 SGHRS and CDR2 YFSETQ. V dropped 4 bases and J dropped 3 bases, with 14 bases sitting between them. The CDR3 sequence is CASSRDGGTNQPQHF. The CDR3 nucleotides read TGCGCCAGCAGCCGGGACGGGGGAACCAATCAGCCCCAGCATTTT. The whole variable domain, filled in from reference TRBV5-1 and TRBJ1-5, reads KAGVTQTPRYLIKTRGQQVTLSCSPISGHRSVSWYQQTPGQGLQFLFEYFSETQRNKGNFPGRFSGRQFSNSRSEMNVSTLELGDSALYLCASSRDGGTNQPQHFGDGTRLSIL.

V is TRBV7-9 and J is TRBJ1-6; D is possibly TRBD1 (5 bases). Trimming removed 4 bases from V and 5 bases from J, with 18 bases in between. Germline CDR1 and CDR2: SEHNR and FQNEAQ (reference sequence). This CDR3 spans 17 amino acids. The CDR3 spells CASSWGSGTGNNSPLHF. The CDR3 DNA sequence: TGTGCCAGCAGCTGGGGATCCGGGACCGGGAATAATTCACCCCTCCACTTT.

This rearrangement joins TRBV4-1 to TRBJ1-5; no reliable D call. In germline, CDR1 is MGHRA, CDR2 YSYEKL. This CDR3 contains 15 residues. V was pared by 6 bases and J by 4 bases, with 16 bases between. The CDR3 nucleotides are TGCGCCAGCAGTCCGTCGTACACCCTTAATCAGCCCCAGCATTTT. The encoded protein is CASSPSYTLNQPQHF.

The chain's CDR3 is CASSLKQGVETQYF. The CDR3 DNA follows: TGCGCCAGCAGCTTAAAACAGGGGGTAGAGACCCAGTACTTC. The chain carries TRBV5-1 and TRBJ2-5, with 8 bases that match TRBD1. This CDR3 has 14 residues. Unmatched junction bases numbered 4, after V lost 2 bases and J lost 4 bases. In germline, CDR1 is SGHRS, CDR2 YFSETQ. Based on the CDR3 plus reference TRBV5-1 and TRBJ2-5, the full variable domain is KAGVTQTPRYLIKTRGQQVTLSCSPISGHRSVSWYQQTPGQGLQFLFEYFSETQRNKGNFPGRFSGRQFSNSRSEMNVSTLELGDSALYLCASSLKQGVETQYFGPGTRLLVL.

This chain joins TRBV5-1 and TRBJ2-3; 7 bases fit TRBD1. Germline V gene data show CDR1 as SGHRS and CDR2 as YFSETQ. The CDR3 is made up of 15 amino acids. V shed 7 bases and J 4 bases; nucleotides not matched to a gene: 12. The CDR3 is CASCDRDSHADTQYF. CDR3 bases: TGCGCCAGCTGCGACCGGGACAGCCACGCAGATACGCAGTATTTT.